The subject of this entry is one T cell receptor beta chain. In its sample, this clone was seen once. Its target antigen remains unknown. Base quality data are lacking; no much larger clone is found one base away. The data derive from a study of blood T cell repertoires in COVID-19 (dated by TCRdb to about 2020). As for the study more broadly: The collaborator samples originated in the United States, Italy and Spain and spanned the acute and convalescent phases of COVID-19. The material from the prospective study consisted of cDNA or gDNA derived from T cells, B-cell-depleted T cells, or PBMCs. Deeply sampled blood TCRbeta repertoires from subjects exposed to, actively infected with, or recovered from COVID-19 were included in the dataset. The repertoires were made available in a free public database intended to serve as a resource for research on the immune response to SARS-CoV-2. The samples were drawn from the first 160 participants of the ongoing ImmuneRACE study and from over a thousand subjects provided by 6 global collaborators. Sample metadata almost always included a de-identified subject ID, COVID-19 status, age in years and sex. Where available, HLA class I and class II types were taken from metadata supplied by the sample provider and were not determined by assay-based typing.

What the work shows at the level of the full study, not this receptor alone: The quantity of clinical and demographic metadata differed by source and by participant and was supplied without curation.

Collaborating institutions collected whole blood in K2EDTA tubes following their own protocols. For TCRbeta analysis, collaborator samples were shipped as frozen whole blood, as isolated PBMCs, or as DNA extracted from either sample type. A distance of 6 bases separates the germline ends of V and J, which lose 5 bases and 5 bases respectively. Measured from the cysteine to the phenylalanine, the CDR3 is 11 residues long. Only the CDR3 DNA stays, 33 bases, in frame from base 1. CDR1 and CDR2 were assigned from the germline V gene (reference sequence) as MNHEY and SMNVEV. TCRbeta CDR3 regions were amplified from genomic DNA using the immunoSEQ Assay, a bias-controlled multiplex PCR. Concerning the study's data processing: Nucleated cell counts per sample were estimated from amplification of reference gene primers within the assay. To quantify the absolute abundance of each unique TCRbeta CDR3 rearrangement, sequence reads were collapsed and filtered. For each sample, productive Simpson clonality was calculated as the square root of Simpson's diversity index across productive rearrangements. TCRdb took over this immuneACCESS table, retaining in-frame rearrangements with V and J assigned. Such tables are incomplete; in checked studies, under half of the missing clones stem from an unresolved V gene, and the remainder is unexplained. V and J calls plus clone size are reproduced from that table; the DNA served to infer D and trimming. This sample lists 400,000 to 450,000 clones; just over 85% were detected once. 1.4% to 1.5% of the sample is in the top ten clones.

The specimen sequenced was peripheral blood. This receptor was taken from a young woman with active or convalescent COVID-19. The chain joins TRBV27 to TRBJ1-2; the D gene remains uncertain. The CDR3 sequence is CASSDSYGYTF. The base sequence is TGTGCCAGCAGTGACTCTTATGGCTACACCTTC.